What follows are 26 T cell receptor beta chains derived from one specimen sequenced in a study of post-analysis software for immune sequencing data. Study-wide results and caveats: Patients used about 5 TRBV segments, including TRBV5-6, TRBV5-1 and TRBV20-1, more often than controls.

No antigens are known for them. Included in the TCR beta cDNA libraries were unique molecular identifiers. TCRdb fed the PCR reads into MiXCR, producing one record per CDR3 protein. The sample lists about 770,000 distinct CDR3 sequences; roughly 50% were seen once. What was sequenced was blood. These TCRs come from a girl under 18 with multiple sclerosis.

The chain recombines TRBV10-2 with TRBJ2-1; D remains unclear. Trimming took 11 bases from V and 0 from J, leaving 14 bases between them. The germline V gene encodes CDR1 WSHSY and CDR2 SAAADI. The CDR3 spans 14 residues. CDR3 sequence: CASQPWGSYNEQFF. The CDR3 DNA follows: TGCGCCTCCCAGCCTTGGGGCTCCTACAATGAGCAGTTCTTC.

This clonotype was picked up a small number of times. The junction and the germline gene differ at one end; a read error may be behind it. V and J are TRBV25-1 and TRBJ1-6; 9 nucleotides align to TRBD1. The CDR3 is 15 amino acids. Germline V gene sequence: CDR1 MGHDK, CDR2 SYGVNS. The CDR3 DNA sequence: TGTGCCAGCAGGGAAGACGGGACAGGGTCTTCACCCCCCCACTTT. This gives the protein CASREDGTGSSPPHF.

The V gene is TRBV9, the J gene TRBJ2-3, with TRBD2 matching 9 bases. J was trimmed by 2 bases and V by 3 bases; bases with no gene match: 7. Germline CDR1 is SGDLS and CDR2 is YYNGEE. CDR3 length: 16 residues. CDR3 region: CASSARLAAATDTQYF. CDR3 nucleotide sequence: TGTGCCAGCAGCGCCCGACTAGCGGCAGCCACAGATACGCAGTATTTT.

J is TRBJ2-3 and V is TRBV3-1; 13 bases are a match to TRBD2. CDR3 length: 15 residues. Germline assignment: CDR1 LGHDT and CDR2 YNNKEL (reference sequence). The V segment lost 4 bases and the J segment 11 bases; nucleotides outside the gene matches: 9. The CDR3 spells CASSLRTSGRRGQYF. CDR3 nucleotide sequence: TGTGCCAGCAGCCTGCGGACTAGCGGGAGAAGGGGGCAGTATTTT.

The chain joins TRBV20-1 to TRBJ2-4; TRBD2 matches 7 bases. With 1 base clipped from V and 1 base from J, the junction kept 7 bases outside the gene matches. The CDR3 has 16 amino acids. Germline-derived CDR1 and CDR2 are DFQATT and SNEGSKA (reference sequence). Here the CDR3 reads CSARATSAWAKNIQYF. The CDR3 coding sequence is TGCAGTGCTAGAGCTACTAGCGCTTGGGCCAAAAACATTCAGTACTTC.

The chain uses TRBV7-8 and TRBJ2-5, with D perhaps TRBD2 (7 bases). This CDR3 has 15 amino acids. Germline lookup yields CDR1 SGHVS and CDR2 FQNEAQ. V lost 4 bases and J lost 3, with 15 bases in between. This CDR3 reads CASSSGGLFKETQYF. The CDR3 DNA follows: TGTGCCAGCAGCTCCGGGGGGCTTTTTAAAGAGACCCAGTACTTC. Together with reference TRBV7-8 and TRBJ2-5, the CDR3 gives the full variable domain: GAGVSQSPRYKVAKRGQDVALRCDPISGHVSLFWYQQALGQGPEFLTYFQNEAQLDKSGLPSDRFFAERPEGSVSTLKIQRTQQEDSAVYLCASSSGGLFKETQYFGPGTRLLVL.

The sample holds one count of this clonotype. The chain links TRBV4-1 to TRBJ1-2; D is uncertain. Trimming stripped 0 bases from V and 4 bases from J, with 9 bases between. The CDR3 is 14 amino acids. From germline, CDR1 is MGHRA and CDR2 YSYEKL. CDR3 coding DNA: TGCGCCAGCAGCCAAGATTATGGGTCCTATGGCTACACCTTC. It is translated as CASSQDYGSYGYTF.

The chain links TRBV9 to TRBJ2-7; either TRBD1 or TRBD2 may supply D (5 bases each). Germline CDR1 reads SGDLS; CDR2 reads YYNGEE. Trimming shortened V by 3 bases and J by 7 bases, and 17 bases separated the two germline ends. The CDR3 has 14 residues. Here the CDR3 DNA reads TGTGCCAGCAGCGCTCGATACTCATGGGGGGAGCAGTACTTC. Its protein is CASSARYSWGEQYF.

The gene calls are TRBV7-2 and TRBJ2-1; 7 bases map to TRBD2. The V and J ends lost 2 bases and 5 bases, in that order; junction bases with no gene match: 6. This CDR3 is built from 15 residues. Germline values: CDR1 SGHTA, CDR2 FQGNSA. CDR3 nucleotide sequence: TGTGCCAGCAGCTTATCTTCTAGCGGAAACAATGAGCAGTTCTTC. Translating gives CASSLSSSGNNEQFF.

The chain is built from TRBV5-6 and TRBJ2-1; the match to TRBD2 covers 13 bases. The CDR3 length is 14 residues. Germline assignment: CDR1 SGHDT and CDR2 YYEEEE. V lost 6 bases to trimming and J lost 14 bases; unmatched junction nucleotides: 11. Here the CDR3 DNA reads TGTGCCAGCACCGCCGGACTAGCGGGAGTAGGGGAGTTCTTC. Protein sequence: CASTAGLAGVGEFF.

This clonotype was observed a single time. This chain connects TRBV7-3 to TRBJ2-1, with 9 positions matching TRBD2. This CDR3 has 15 amino acids. V shed 5 bases, J shed 5 bases, and the junction held 7 bases outside the gene matches. Per the germline V gene, CDR1 is SGHTA and CDR2 is FQGTGA. For the CDR3, the DNA is TGTGCCAGCAGCCCCGGACTAGCGCCTCACAATGAGCAGTTCTTC. It specifies CASSPGLAPHNEQFF.

The chain carries TRBV2 and TRBJ2-3; 8 bases fit TRBD2. The germline V gene has CDR1 SNHLY and CDR2 FYNNEI. Unmatched junction bases numbered 2, after V lost 3 bases and J lost 0 bases. The CDR3 runs to 15 residues. This CDR3 reads CASSDGLASTDTQYF. For the CDR3, the DNA is TGTGCCAGCAGTGATGGACTAGCTAGCACAGATACGCAGTATTTT.

The J gene is TRBJ1-1, the V gene TRBV7-2; D might be TRBD1 (6 bases). CDR1 and CDR2 (germline): SGHTA, FQGNSA. CDR3 size: 15 residues. V shed 2 bases and J shed 4 bases, with 14 bases lying between them. CDR3 bases: TGTGCCAGCAGCTTAAGCTTAGACAGGCGCACTGAAGCTTTCTTT. It specifies CASSLSLDRRTEAFF.

This clonotype turned up a few times. The V and J genes are TRBV29-1 and TRBJ1-2; D unclear. Trimming pared 3 bases from V and 6 bases from J, leaving 17 bases between. CDR3 size: 14 residues. Germline loops: CDR1 SQVTM, CDR2 ANQGSEA. The CDR3 here is CSVEEYSPVDGYTF. The CDR3 DNA reads as TGCAGCGTTGAGGAGTACAGCCCGGTGGATGGCTACACCTTC.

This clonotype turned up a few times. V is TRBV5-1 and J is TRBJ2-2, with TRBD2 identical over 7 bases. The CDR3 contains 14 residues. V was pared by 2 bases and J by 5 bases, with 3 bases of the junction left unmatched. Germline V gene data show CDR1 as SGHRS and CDR2 as YFSETQ. The CDR3 DNA reads TGCGCCAGCAGCTTACGGGAGGCGACCGGGGAGCTGTTTTTT. Protein: CASSLREATGELFF.

The chain combines TRBV12-5 with TRBJ2-3; D gene unclear. The CDR3 has 14 amino acids. Trimming removed 7 bases at V and 2 bases at J, with 13 bases between. Germline V lookup: CDR1 LGHNT, CDR2 FRNRAP. CDR3 sequence: CASALDRATDTQYF. DNA of the CDR3: TGTGCTAGTGCCCTTGACCGTGCCACAGATACGCAGTATTTT.

This chain uses TRBV7-2 with TRBJ2-3, with 7 bases matching TRBD1. Losses at the gene ends were 5 bases for V and 2 bases for J; bases not matched to a gene: 10. Germline-derived CDR1 and CDR2 are SGHTA and FQGNSA. The CDR3 extends over 16 amino acids. CDR3 in amino acids: CASSPRGGQDTDTQYF. The DNA for the CDR3 is TGTGCCAGCAGCCCCCGTGGTGGACAGGACACAGATACGCAGTATTTT.

This clonotype was seen a few times. The gene calls are TRBV7-2 and TRBJ2-1, with unresolved D. Germline-derived CDR1 and CDR2 are SGHTA and FQGNSA. V shed 2 bases and J shed 9 bases, with 11 bases lying between them. CDR3 size: 13 residues. The CDR3 reads CASSLLASVEQFF. The CDR3, as DNA: TGTGCCAGCAGCTTATTAGCCAGCGTTGAGCAGTTCTTC.

The chain carries TRBV20-1 and TRBJ2-5, with TRBD1 matching 7 bases. Germline V gene data show CDR1 as DFQATT and CDR2 as SNEGSKA (reference sequence). CDR3 size: 15 residues. V lost 0 bases, J lost 1 base, and 5 bases stayed unmatched. The CDR3 sequence is CSARDPDRPQETQYF. DNA of the CDR3: TGCAGTGCTAGAGACCCGGACAGGCCCCAAGAGACCCAGTACTTC.

There are a few counts of this clonotype. V is TRBV3-1 and J is TRBJ2-5; 8 positions agree with TRBD2. Germline V CDR1 and CDR2: LGHDT, YNNKEL (reference sequence). Trimming cost V 1 base and J 4 bases; bases outside gene matches: 5. This CDR3 is 15 amino acids long. The CDR3 DNA sequence: TGTGCCAGCAGCCAAGGGAGCGGGAGCGGAGAGACCCAGTACTTC. This translates into CASSQGSGSGETQYF.

For this clonotype: One end of the junction varies from germline; a read error may be responsible. The rearrangement links TRBV20-1 to TRBJ2-3; D not resolved. The germline V gene has CDR1 DFQATT and CDR2 SNEGSKA (reference sequence). The CDR3 is 13 residues long. The CDR3 reads CSARAEYTDMQYF. Written as DNA, the CDR3 is TGCAGTGCTAGAGCAGAGTACACAGATATGCAGTATTTT.

This sequence joins TRBV27 and TRBJ2-3, with D hard to call. This CDR3 spans 14 amino acids. The V gene's germline CDR1 is MNHEY and CDR2 SMNVEV (reference sequence). The V and J ends lost 3 bases and 1 base respectively, with 8 bases between them. The CDR3, as DNA: TGTGCCAGCAGTTTCCTGTGGGGCACAGATACGCAGTATTTT. It specifies CASSFLWGTDTQYF.

The sample holds a few counts of this clonotype. The chain is built from TRBV20-1 and TRBJ1-6; weak D call: TRBD1 (5 bases). Germline V CDR1 and CDR2: DFQATT, SNEGSKA (reference sequence). V gave up 6 bases and J gave up 7 bases, with 13 bases separating them. CDR3 size: 13 residues. This CDR3 is CSAPGTGNSPLHF. For the CDR3, the DNA is TGCAGTGCCCCCGGGACGGGGAATTCACCCCTCCACTTT.

The CDR3 bases are TGCAGCGTTGAGGGGACTAGCGGGATAAAACGCCAACTCTCCTACAATGAGCAGTTCTTC. This translates into CSVEGTSGIKRQLSYNEQFF. The rearrangement uses TRBV29-1 and TRBJ2-1; 13 bases agree with TRBD2. This CDR3 spans 20 amino acids. The germline gives CDR1 SQVTM, CDR2 ANQGSEA. V lost 3 bases and J lost 0; bases outside the gene matches: 14.

V usage is TRBV28 and J usage is TRBJ2-1; no reliable D call. The germline V gene encodes CDR1 MDHEN and CDR2 SYDVKM. The CDR3 runs to 14 residues. Trimming removed 5 bases at V and 8 bases at J, with 16 bases between. In DNA form, the CDR3 reads TGTGCCAGCAGTCCGCCGTATAGGTTCGATGAGCAGTTCTTC. It is translated as CASSPPYRFDEQFF.

The chain combines TRBV9 with TRBJ2-3; 8 bases agree with TRBD2. This CDR3 has 17 residues. The germline CDR1 and CDR2 sequences are SGDLS and YYNGEE. The trim removed 3 bases at V and 6 bases at J, leaving 15 bases unmatched. In DNA form, the CDR3 reads TGTGCCAGCAGCGCGTCCCCCCTATCGGGAGGGAAGGATACGCAGTATTTT. Translation gives CASSASPLSGGKDTQYF.